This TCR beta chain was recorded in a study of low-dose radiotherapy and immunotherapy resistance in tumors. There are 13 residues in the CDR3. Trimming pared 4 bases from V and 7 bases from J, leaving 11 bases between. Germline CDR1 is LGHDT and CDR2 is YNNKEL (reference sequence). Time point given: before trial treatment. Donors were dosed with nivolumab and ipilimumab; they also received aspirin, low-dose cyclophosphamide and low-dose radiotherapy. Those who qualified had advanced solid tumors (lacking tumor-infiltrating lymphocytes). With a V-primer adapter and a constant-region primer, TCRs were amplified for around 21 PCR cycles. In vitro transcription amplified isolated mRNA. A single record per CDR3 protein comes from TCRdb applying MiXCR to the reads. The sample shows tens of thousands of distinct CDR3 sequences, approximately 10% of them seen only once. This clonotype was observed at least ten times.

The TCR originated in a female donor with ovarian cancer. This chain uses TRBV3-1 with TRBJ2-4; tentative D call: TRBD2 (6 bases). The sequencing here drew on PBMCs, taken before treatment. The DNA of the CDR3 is TGTGCCAGCAGCCTCGGACTAATTAACATTCAGTACTTC. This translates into CASSLGLINIQYF.